This T cell receptor (beta chain) appears in the sequencing data of a study of blood T cell repertoires in COVID-19. On the study more broadly: The study drew acute and convalescent COVID-19 samples from the United States, Italy and Spain. Nucleic acid was either cDNA or gDNA, and it came from T cells, B-cell-depleted T cells, or PBMCs.

The CDR3 contains 15 residues. V was cut by 3 bases and J by 1 base, with 15 bases left in between. Germline V lookup: CDR1 DFQATT, CDR2 SNEGSKA (reference sequence). Original processing methods: Estimates of nucleated cell counts were drawn from the amplification of reference gene primers. Profiling relied on immunoSEQ multiplex PCR, and the TCRdb table lists in-frame clones only, not all of them. V and J calls and clone size are copied from that table; D and trimming were computed from the DNA. The sample has 120,000 to 150,000 clones; roughly 84% are singletons. Donors were grouped by their self-reported clinical history.

This clonotype was sampled from a woman aged 45-59 years who had been exposed to COVID-19. The sample was PBMCs or T cells enriched from blood (not recorded which). The chain recombines TRBV20-1 with TRBJ2-5; D might be TRBD1 (6 bases). The CDR3 is CSASRDGDTQETQYF. The CDR3 coding sequence is TGCAGTGCTAGTCGCGACGGGGACACCCAAGAGACCCAGTACTTC.